This TCR beta chain was profiled in a study of OX40 agonist ivuxolimab in advanced cancers. About the research overall: An agonistic anti-OX40 (CD134) antibody, ivuxolimab, was used to treat the patients. Patients receiving dose escalation had hepatocellular carcinoma, melanoma, renal cell or head and neck cancer. From roughly 23 to 90 years was the age range, with a mean of approximately 63 years, and over 80% were male.

Whole-study findings and limits: Researchers report that CD8+ T cells had, on average, more expanded clones than CD4+.

The CDR3 spans 15 residues. V dropped 5 bases and J dropped 2 bases, with 13 bases sitting between them. Germline CDR1 is SGHVS and CDR2 is FQNEAQ. The protocol was immunoSEQ multiplex PCR, while the TCRdb copy is restricted to in-frame clones and leaves out a portion. The sample lists 80,000 or so clones; approximately 89% were seen once. On this clone: No antigen is known for it.

The sample here was CD4+ or CD8+ T cells sorted from blood, taken in a trial of the OX40 agonist ivuxolimab. The clonotype was recovered from an adult with an advanced solid tumor such as melanoma, head and neck, liver or kidney cancer. The chain recombines TRBV7-8 with TRBJ2-1; possibly TRBD1 for D (6 bases). The CDR3 sequence: CASSPQGVTYNEQFF. The CDR3, as DNA: TGTGCCAGCAGCCCACAGGGTGTAACCTACAATGAGCAGTTCTTC.